Below are 24 T cell receptor beta chains sequenced from a single sample in a study of blood T cells in healthy people across ages. A second PCR of 7 to 11 cycles used a sample-barcoded 5' primer and a J-beta primer mix. In TCRdb, the 5' RACE reads were re-called with MiXCR into one record per CDR3 protein. The sample lists 1.6 million or so distinct CDR3 sequences, about 31% seen once, with 10% to 12% in the top ten. Sequencing used blood. The receptors stem from a woman under 40 in good health.

The chain joins TRBV6-2 or TRBV6-3 to TRBJ2-7, with a weak D call TRBD2 (6 bases). The ends were cut back, 2 bases at V and 4 bases at J, with 12 bases in the middle. In germline, CDR1 is MNHEY, CDR2 SVGEGT. This CDR3 comprises 14 residues. The CDR3 DNA is TGTGCCAGCAGTTACGCGGGGAGTTTATACGAGCAGTACTTC. Encoded protein: CASSYAGSLYEQYF.

The J gene is TRBJ1-1, the V gene TRBV29-1; D not certain. The ends were cut back, 7 bases at V and 4 bases at J, with 4 bases in the middle. The CDR3 covers 9 residues. CDR1 SQVTM and CDR2 ANQGSEA come from the germline V gene. CDR3 DNA: TGCAGCGGGGGCACTGAAGCTTTCTTT. Translated, it gives CSGGTEAFF.

The chain links TRBV9 to TRBJ2-1; 7 bases fit TRBD2. There are 15 residues in the CDR3. V lost 1 base, J lost 2 bases, and 3 bases stayed unmatched. Looked up from germline, CDR1 is SGDLS and CDR2 is YYNGEE. The CDR3 reads CASSVNRGAYNEQFF. The CDR3 DNA reads as TGTGCCAGCAGCGTAAACCGGGGGGCCTACAATGAGCAGTTCTTC.

This clonotype was seen more than once but under ten times. The V gene is TRBV2, the J gene TRBJ2-1; 9 bases match TRBD2. The CDR3 is made up of 15 amino acids. Trimming removed 6 bases from V and 9 bases from J; junction bases left unmatched: 12. The germline gives CDR1 SNHLY, CDR2 FYNNEI. DNA for the CDR3: TGTGCCAGCAGCGCCTCAGCGGGGGGCGTGGGTGAGCAGTTCTTC. This translates into CASSASAGGVGEQFF.

This clonotype was seen more than once but under ten times. Here the CDR3 reads CASSHEEGLAGTDTQYF. In nucleotides, the CDR3 is TGCGCCAGCAGCCATGAGGAGGGACTAGCGGGCACAGATACGCAGTATTTT. The J gene is TRBJ2-3, the V gene TRBV4-1; 11 bases align to TRBD2. This CDR3 is built from 17 residues. CDR1 is MGHRA, CDR2 YSYEKL, per germline. Trimming at V came to 3 bases and at J to 1 base, leaving 6 bases not matched to a gene.

CDR3 sequence: CASSDVGAAIRQYF. The DNA of the CDR3 is TGTGCCAGCAGTGATGTTGGGGCAGCCATCAGGCAGTACTTC. The rearrangement links TRBV25-1 to TRBJ2-7, with a tentative D call TRBD1 (5 bases). V was shortened by 3 bases and J by 9 bases, with 18 bases between the two germline ends. This CDR3 spans 14 amino acids. CDR1 is MGHDK, CDR2 SYGVNS, per germline.

The J gene is TRBJ2-5, the V gene TRBV20-1, with 12 bases identical to TRBD2. This CDR3 spans 15 amino acids. Looked up from germline, CDR1 is DFQATT and CDR2 is SNEGSKA (reference sequence). Trimming took 2 bases from V and 6 from J; bases not matched to a gene: 7. This chain's CDR3 is CSARPTSGGRKTQYF. In DNA form, the CDR3 reads TGCAGTGCTAGACCTACTAGCGGGGGGCGGAAGACCCAGTACTTC.

This clonotype was seen more than once but under ten times. The chain combines TRBV20-1 with TRBJ1-6; 11 nucleotides match TRBD1. V lost 0 bases, J lost 2 bases, and 3 bases stayed unmatched. This CDR3 region has 17 residues. Germline loops: CDR1 DFQATT, CDR2 SNEGSKA (reference sequence). In DNA form, the CDR3 reads TGCAGTGCTAGAGACGGACAGGGGGCGCCCTATAATTCACCCCTCCACTTT. Its protein is CSARDGQGAPYNSPLHF.

This clonotype was recorded at least ten times. The chain combines TRBV3-1 with TRBJ2-7, with 10 nucleotides matching TRBD1. Germline V gene lookup returns CDR1 LGHDT and CDR2 YNNKEL (reference sequence). CDR3 length: 16 amino acids. V shed 3 bases and J 12 bases; nucleotides not matched to a gene: 17. CDR3 protein: CASSQEGTGAFYKAYF. CDR3 nucleotide sequence: TGTGCCAGCAGCCAGGAGGGGACAGGGGCCTTCTACAAGGCGTACTTC.

This clonotype turned up a few times. For the CDR3, the DNA is TGTGCCAGCAGCTTTAATTATAATTCACCCCTCCACTTT. It translates to CASSFNYNSPLHF. The chain recombines TRBV7-3 with TRBJ1-6; D unresolved. The length of the CDR3 is 13 residues. V lost 3 bases and J 4 bases, leaving 4 bases between the germline ends. Germline assignment: CDR1 SGHTA and CDR2 FQGTGA.

V gene TRBV5-1 combines with J gene TRBJ2-1; 12 nucleotides agree with TRBD2. Per the germline V gene, CDR1 is SGHRS and CDR2 is YFSETQ. The CDR3 contains 15 residues. The V segment lost 4 bases and the J segment 10 bases; nucleotides outside the gene matches: 9. The CDR3 DNA reads as TGCGCCAGCAGCCTTGCGACTAGCGGGAGCAGGGAGCAGTTCTTC. Amino acids: CASSLATSGSREQFF. The complete variable domain, with remaining parts taken from reference TRBV5-1 and TRBJ2-1, reads KAGVTQTPRYLIKTRGQQVTLSCSPISGHRSVSWYQQTPGQGLQFLFEYFSETQRNKGNFPGRFSGRQFSNSRSEMNVSTLELGDSALYLCASSLATSGSREQFFGPGTRLTVL.

This chain joins TRBV7-2 and TRBJ2-7, with D maybe TRBD2 (6 bases). V shed 5 bases and J shed 2 bases, with 13 bases lying between them. The germline gives CDR1 SGHTA, CDR2 FQGNSA. The length of the CDR3 is 14 residues. CDR3 DNA sequence: TGTGCCAGCAGCCCCATCGGGGGAGCCTACGAGCAGTACTTC. This sequence encodes CASSPIGGAYEQYF.

Concerning this clonotype: A read error is possible here, since a much larger clone lies one base away. This chain uses TRBV29-1 with TRBJ1-1, with TRBD1 matching 11 bases. The germline V gene encodes CDR1 SQVTM and CDR2 ANQGSEA. The CDR3 sequence is 13 residues long. The CDR3 DNA reads as TGCAGCGTGGGGGACAGGGGGAACACTGAAACTTTCTTT. It is translated as CSVGDRGNTETFF.

This clonotype came up once. V usage is TRBV12-3 or TRBV12-4 and J usage is TRBJ1-3; D is perhaps TRBD1 (5 bases). The length of the CDR3 is 13 residues. V lost 6 bases and J lost 13, with 19 bases in between. This CDR3 is CASSDILGESIYF. The CDR3 nucleotides read TGTGCCAGCAGCGATATTTTGGGGGAATCGATATATTTT.

This chain links TRBV9 with TRBJ2-2; D possibly matches TRBD1 or TRBD2 (5 bases each). CDR1 and CDR2 (germline): SGDLS, YYNGEE. This CDR3 has 16 amino acids. V was pared by 0 bases and J by 4 bases, with 13 bases between. CDR3 protein: CASSVAPLGVTGELFF. Written as DNA, the CDR3 is TGTGCCAGCAGCGTAGCCCCGTTGGGGGTCACCGGGGAGCTGTTTTTT.

Turning to this clonotype: An end of the junction differs from the germline gene, which may be a read error. This chain links TRBV4-2 with TRBJ2-3; TRBD2 might be the D (7 bases). Looked up from germline, CDR1 is LGHNA and CDR2 is YNFKEQ. CDR3 size: 16 residues. The chain's CDR3 is CASSQEGGAPTDAQDF. The CDR3, as DNA: TGTGCCAGCAGCCAAGAAGGGGGGGCCCCCACAGATGCGCAGGATTTT.

This clonotype came up a few times. This chain links TRBV28 with TRBJ1-1; D is uncertain. The CDR3 is made up of 13 amino acids. Germline V gives CDR1 MDHEN, CDR2 SYDVKM. Trimming pared 5 bases from V and 3 bases from J, leaving 10 bases between. The CDR3 bases are TGTGCCAGCAGTCCTGCTGGGGACACTGAAGCTTTCTTT. This encodes CASSPAGDTEAFF. The full variable domain, with the rest looked up from reference TRBV28 and TRBJ1-1, is DVKVTQSSRYLVKRTGEKVFLECVQDMDHENMFWYRQDPGLGLRLIYFSYDVKMKEKGDIPEGYSVSREKKERFSLILESASTNQTSMYLCASSPAGDTEAFFGQGTRLTVV.

This clonotype was detected only a few times. The V and J genes are TRBV6-5 and TRBJ2-7, with 12 nucleotides matching TRBD1. The junction had 11 bases not matched to a gene; V was cut back by 2 bases and J by 0 bases. Germline loops: CDR1 MNHEY, CDR2 SVGAGI. This CDR3 contains 19 residues. CDR3 in amino acids: CASSYGRDRGPPSSYEQYF. The CDR3 DNA reads as TGTGCCAGCAGTTACGGTCGGGACAGGGGGCCCCCGAGCTCCTACGAGCAGTACTTC.

This clonotype was picked up a small number of times. The chain couples TRBV6-1 to TRBJ1-2; TRBD1 might be the D (5 bases). V lost 3 bases and J lost 4, with 24 bases in between. This CDR3 is built from 18 residues. Germline V gene data show CDR1 as MNHNS and CDR2 as SASEGT. CDR3 amino acids: CASSDPPFPRVMTYGYTF. Here the CDR3 DNA reads TGTGCCAGCAGTGACCCTCCGTTCCCCAGGGTTATGACCTATGGCTACACCTTC.

This clonotype turned up a few times. The CDR3 region has the DNA TGTGCCAGCAGCCTCATTGGCGGGAGCTCCAAGGAGCAGTTCTTC. Its protein is CASSLIGGSSKEQFF. This chain uses TRBV7-9 with TRBJ2-1, with 7 bases aligning to TRBD2. CDR1 and CDR2 from the germline V gene are SEHNR and FQNEAQ (reference sequence). This CDR3 has 15 residues. V lost 5 bases and J lost 10; bases outside the gene matches: 14.

CDR3 sequence reads: CASSDTPGNEQFF. The CDR3, as DNA: TGTGCCAGCAGTGACACTCCGGGGAATGAGCAGTTCTTC. The genes are TRBV25-1 and TRBJ2-1; a possible D gene is TRBD2 (5 bases). This CDR3 is 13 amino acids long. The germline V and J ends were trimmed by 3 bases and 7 bases, with 10 bases remaining between them. From germline, CDR1 is MGHDK and CDR2 SYGVNS.

V and J are TRBV11-2 and TRBJ1-6; D may be TRBD1 (6 bases). This CDR3 contains 15 residues. Trimming removed 4 bases from V and 4 bases from J, with 11 bases in between. Germline loops: CDR1 SGHAT, CDR2 FQNNGV. Here the CDR3 DNA reads TGTGCCAGCAGCTCCGAGGGACATTATAATTCACCCCTCCACTTT. The encoded protein is CASSSEGHYNSPLHF.

This clonotype was seen a handful of times. This chain connects TRBV4-2 to TRBJ2-7; 9 bases agree with TRBD2. V was pared by 1 base and J by 2 bases, with 6 bases of the junction left unmatched. Germline V gene lookup returns CDR1 LGHNA and CDR2 YNFKEQ. CDR3 size: 16 residues. DNA for the CDR3: TGTGCCAGCAGCCAAGGAAGGGCGGGAGGGCCCTACGAGCAGTACTTC. Its protein product is CASSQGRAGGPYEQYF.

This clonotype has only a few counts. The chain links TRBV5-6 to TRBJ1-2; D not certain. Germline V CDR1 and CDR2: SGHDT, YYEEEE. V lost 3 bases to trimming and J lost 5 bases, with 17 bases between them. The CDR3 has 15 residues. DNA of the CDR3: TGTGCCAGCAGCTCCGATACCGAGACACCGTATGGCTACACCTTC. It encodes CASSSDTETPYGYTF. The full variable domain, with the rest looked up from reference TRBV5-6 and TRBJ1-2, is DAGVTQSPTHLIKTRGQQVTLRCSPKSGHDTVSWYQQALGQGPQFIFQYYEEEERQRGNFPDRFSGHQFPNYSSELNVNALLLGDSALYLCASSSDTETPYGYTFGSGTRLTVV.